Below are 8 T cell receptor beta chains sequenced from a single sample in a study of regulatory and conventional T cells in RAG deficiency. Genomic DNA came from blood regulatory T cells gated CD4+ CD25-high CD127-low. Clones were read by immunoSEQ multiplex PCR, and TCRdb kept only the in-frame ones, dropping some. The top ten clones hold over 1% of a sample with just under 9,500 clones, 70% to 90% of them seen once. The sample was also reused in another study, on regulatory T cells. That work adds: The primer mix had 52 TRBV and 13 TRBJ primers.

The sequencing input was Tregs sorted from blood. These receptors were collected from a human donor in good health.

The chain employs TRBV5-1 and TRBJ1-1, with TRBD1 matching 9 bases. The CDR3 is 15 amino acids. Germline CDR1 SGHRS, CDR2 YFSETQ. Losses at the gene ends were 3 bases for V and 2 bases for J; bases not matched to a gene: 5. As DNA, the CDR3 is TGCGCCAGCAGCTCCGGACAGGGGAGTAACACTGAAGCTTTCTTT. This encodes CASSSGQGSNTEAFF.

The J gene is TRBJ1-2, the V gene TRBV11-3; no clear D gene. V dropped 1 base and J dropped 5 bases, with 5 bases sitting between them. The CDR3 spans 12 residues. Germline lookup yields CDR1 SGHNT and CDR2 YENEEA. The CDR3 DNA reads TGTGCCAGCAGCTTAGTCGATTATGGCTACACCTTC. Encoded protein: CASSLVDYGYTF.

This chain joins TRBV25-1 and TRBJ1-2; D is possibly TRBD1 (5 bases). The germline V gene has CDR1 MGHDK and CDR2 SYGVNS. V lost 1 base to trimming and J lost 2 bases, with 11 bases between them. This CDR3 is 15 amino acids long. The CDR3 loop is CASSEWTGLNYGYTF. CDR3 nucleotides: TGTGCCAGCAGTGAATGGACGGGACTAAACTATGGCTACACCTTC.

This clone was observed a few times. The rearrangement links TRBV6-5 to TRBJ1-1, with 7 positions matching TRBD1. In germline, CDR1 is MNHEY, CDR2 SVGAGI. CDR3 length: 15 residues. Trimming at V came to 4 bases and at J to 1 base, leaving 6 bases not matched to a gene. CDR3 sequence: CASSFTNRGNTEAFF. The DNA for the CDR3 is TGTGCCAGCAGTTTTACTAACAGGGGGAACACTGAAGCTTTCTTT.

This clone appeared a few times. The chain uses TRBV28 and TRBJ2-1, with D unclear. V dropped 7 bases and J dropped 4 bases, with 5 bases sitting between them. The CDR3 is 11 residues long. Germline CDR1 and CDR2: MDHEN and SYDVKM. CDR3 bases: TGTGCCAGCAACAAGTACAATGAGCAGTTCTTC. It codes for CASNKYNEQFF. Looking up the rest from reference TRBV28 and TRBJ2-1 gives the full variable domain: DVKVTQSSRYLVKRTGEKVFLECVQDMDHENMFWYRQDPGLGLRLIYFSYDVKMKEKGDIPEGYSVSREKKERFSLILESASTNQTSMYLCASNKYNEQFFGPGTRLTVL.

The CDR3 DNA reads TGCGCCAGCAGCCACTCCGTTGATACAGGACAGCATTTT. Translating it yields CASSHSVDTGQHF. The J gene is TRBJ1-5, the V gene TRBV4-1, with D possibly TRBD1 on 5 matching bases. The CDR3 has 13 residues. The V gene lost 3 bases and the J gene lost 13 bases, with 16 bases spanning the gap. Germline V lookup: CDR1 MGHRA, CDR2 YSYEKL.

Regarding this clone: At one of its ends the junction is not consistent with the germline gene, which may arise from a read error. The rearrangement uses TRBV14 and TRBJ2-7, with D perhaps being TRBD1 or TRBD2 (5 bases each). Germline loops: CDR1 SGHDN, CDR2 FVKESK. The CDR3 is made up of 12 amino acids. CDR3 region: CASSQVWGEGRF. Here the CDR3 DNA reads TGTGCCAGCAGCCAAGTTTGGGGTGAGGGGAGATTC.

The rearrangement uses TRBV14 and TRBJ2-1; D possibly matches TRBD1 or TRBD2 (5 bases each). Germline loops: CDR1 SGHDN, CDR2 FVKESK. The CDR3 totals 16 residues. With 0 bases removed from V and 12 bases from J, the gap between germline ends came to 21 bases. CDR3 bases: TGTGCCAGCAGCCAAGATCGGGGACGGATCTCTAGATCGCAGTTCTTC. Protein: CASSQDRGRISRSQFF.